The subject of this entry is one T cell receptor (beta chain). As originally analysed: Quantification of nucleated cells was approximated via reference gene primer amplification. Using immunoSEQ multiplex PCR, the repertoire was profiled, and TCRdb retains in-frame clones only, with some absent. V and J calls and clone size follow that table, whereas D and trimming were derived from the DNA. The data show roughly 70,000 clones, about 90% seen once. The data derive from a study of blood T cell repertoires in COVID-19. Study information: From the United States, Italy and Spain came samples of acute and convalescent COVID-19. Sources were T cells, B-cell-depleted T cells, or PBMCs; the material itself was cDNA or gDNA.

The V gene's germline CDR1 is SGHRS and CDR2 YFSETQ. The V gene lost 7 bases and the J gene lost 3 bases, with 20 bases spanning the gap. The CDR3 runs 17 residues. The V call is TRBV5-1, the J call TRBJ2-6, with D perhaps matching TRBD1 (6 bases). The receptor's source is a man aged 50 to 59 with active COVID-19. The sequencing sample was made of peripheral blood. The CDR3, as DNA: TGCGCCAGCCGCTATTGGGGGCCGTCTAGTGGGGCCAACGTCCTGACTTTC. Translating it yields CASRYWGPSSGANVLTF.